This TCR beta chain was profiled in a study of blood T cell repertoires in COVID-19. Clones were read by immunoSEQ multiplex PCR, and TCRdb kept only the in-frame ones, dropping some. This sample has some 250,000 clones, with less than 85% found just once. CDR3 length: 17 amino acids. Germline CDR1 reads SGHRS; CDR2 reads YFSETQ. The trim removed 5 bases at V and 2 bases at J, leaving 14 bases unmatched. The sequencing sample was made of peripheral blood. The TCR was taken from a woman between 18 and 29 years old with acute or convalescent COVID-19. The chain joins TRBV5-1 to TRBJ2-3; 7 bases match TRBD2. CDR3 amino acids: CASSGLGGLAATDTQYF. The CDR3 coding sequence is TGCGCCAGCAGTGGGCTGGGCGGGCTAGCGGCCACAGATACGCAGTATTTT. The full variable domain, completed using reference TRBV5-1 and TRBJ2-3, is KAGVTQTPRYLIKTRGQQVTLSCSPISGHRSVSWYQQTPGQGLQFLFEYFSETQRNKGNFPGRFSGRQFSNSRSEMNVSTLELGDSALYLCASSGLGGLAATDTQYFGPGTRLTVL.